These T cell receptor beta chains were read from a single sample in a study of T cell responses to AZD1222 COVID-19 vaccine. Profiled with immunoSEQ multiplex PCR; TCRdb holds only in-frame clones, not every one. In the table there are approximately 160,000 clones, 75% to 90% of which are singletons. The source was peripheral blood, collected on day 0 of AZD1222 vaccination. All receptors come from an adult in good health. Each CDR3 is given with its conserved first and last residue. A D gene is named only where the DNA matches it firmly. Clone size, where shown, is once, few, many, or a class for clones that have expanded.

v_call: TRBV5-1
clone_size: NA
d_call: TRBD1
j_call: TRBJ1-4
cdr3_aa: CASSFGQDGEKLFF
cdr3_nt: TGCGCCAGCAGCTTCGGACAGGATGGTGAAAAACTGTTTTTT

v_call: TRBV5-1
clone_size: NA
d_call: TRBD1
j_call: TRBJ1-1
cdr3_aa: CASSGGQAMNTEAFF
cdr3_nt: TGCGCCAGCAGCGGGGGACAGGCTATGAACACTGAAGCTTTCTTT

v_call: TRBV27
clone_size: NA
d_call: NA
j_call: TRBJ1-5
cdr3_aa: CASSPRDGQPQHF
cdr3_nt: TGTGCCAGCAGTCCCCGCGACGGGCAGCCCCAGCATTTT

v_call: TRBV28
clone_size: NA
d_call: NA
j_call: TRBJ2-7
cdr3_aa: CASSLRGGGKHEQYF
cdr3_nt: TGTGCCAGCAGTTTACGGGGCGGGGGCAAGCACGAGCAGTACTTC

v_call: TRBV25-1
clone_size: NA
d_call: NA
j_call: TRBJ2-1
cdr3_aa: CASSVGGSYNEQFF
cdr3_nt: TGTGCCAGCAGTGTGGGGGGATCCTACAATGAGCAGTTCTTC

v_call: TRBV19
clone_size: NA
d_call: TRBD1
j_call: TRBJ2-7
cdr3_aa: CASTRGQGWEQYF
cdr3_nt: TGTGCCAGTACCAGAGGACAGGGGTGGGAGCAGTACTTC

v_call: TRBV24-1
clone_size: NA
d_call: TRBD2
j_call: TRBJ2-1
cdr3_aa: CATSDFSGRSHEQFF
cdr3_nt: TGTGCCACCAGTGATTTTAGCGGGAGAAGCCATGAGCAGTTCTTC

v_call: TRBV25-1
clone_size: once
d_call: NA
j_call: TRBJ1-1
cdr3_aa: CASSESGATEAFF
cdr3_nt: TGTGCCAGCAGTGAATCAGGGGCCACTGAAGCTTTCTTT

v_call: TRBV7-8
clone_size: NA
d_call: NA
j_call: TRBJ2-7
cdr3_aa: CASSPFLWAQGPSYEQYF
cdr3_nt: TGTGCCAGCAGCCCCTTTCTATGGGCGCAAGGTCCCTCCTACGAGCAGTACTTC

v_call: TRBV6-5
clone_size: NA
d_call: TRBD2
j_call: TRBJ2-3
cdr3_aa: CASSSRAGGYTDTQYF
cdr3_nt: TGTGCCAGCAGTTCGAGGGCGGGAGGCTACACAGATACGCAGTATTTT

v_call: TRBV9
clone_size: NA
d_call: NA
j_call: TRBJ1-1
cdr3_aa: CASSKTRGNTEAFF
cdr3_nt: TGTGCCAGCAGCAAAACCAGGGGGAACACTGAAGCTTTCTTT

v_call: TRBV27
clone_size: NA
d_call: NA
j_call: TRBJ2-7
cdr3_aa: CASSLSSGPVSYEQYF
cdr3_nt: TGTGCCAGCAGTTTATCGAGCGGGCCGGTCTCCTACGAGCAGTACTTC

v_call: TRBV29-1
clone_size: NA
d_call: NA
j_call: TRBJ1-5
cdr3_aa: CSPEAGGGNGQPQHF
cdr3_nt: TGCAGCCCCGAAGCGGGGGGTGGGAATGGTCAGCCCCAGCATTTT

v_call: TRBV2
clone_size: NA
d_call: TRBD1
j_call: TRBJ1-1
cdr3_aa: CASSVEGQTEAFF
cdr3_nt: TGTGCCAGCAGCGTTGAGGGACAGACTGAAGCTTTCTTT

v_call: TRBV5-1
clone_size: NA
d_call: NA
j_call: TRBJ2-3
cdr3_aa: CASNFFGTSQDTQYF
cdr3_nt: TGCGCCAGCAATTTTTTCGGGACATCTCAAGATACGCAGTATTTT

v_call: TRBV7-9
clone_size: NA
d_call: NA
j_call: TRBJ1-2
cdr3_aa: CASSLGRDGYTF
cdr3_nt: TGTGCCAGCAGCTTAGGCAGAGATGGCTACACCTTC

v_call: TRBV7-9
clone_size: NA
d_call: TRBD2
j_call: TRBJ2-7
cdr3_aa: CASSSGRERNEQYF
cdr3_nt: TGTGCCAGCAGCTCTGGGCGGGAGAGGAACGAGCAGTACTTC

v_call: TRBV2
clone_size: NA
d_call: NA
j_call: TRBJ1-1
cdr3_aa: CASSRQGGFGTEAFF
cdr3_nt: TGTGCCAGCAGTCGGCAGGGTGGGTTTGGCACTGAAGCTTTCTTT

v_call: TRBV6-5
clone_size: NA
d_call: NA
j_call: TRBJ1-6
cdr3_aa: CASSYGSRTNNSPLHF
cdr3_nt: TGTGCCAGCAGTTACGGTAGCCGGACAAATAATTCACCCCTCCACTTT

v_call: TRBV5-4
clone_size: NA
d_call: NA
j_call: TRBJ1-1
cdr3_aa: CASRNRGAEAFF
cdr3_nt: TGTGCCAGCAGAAATAGGGGGGCTGAAGCTTTCTTT

v_call: TRBV5-6
clone_size: NA
d_call: NA
j_call: TRBJ2-7
cdr3_aa: CASSLGAGPTYEQYF
cdr3_nt: TGTGCCAGCAGCTTGGGCGCGGGCCCTACCTACGAGCAGTACTTC

v_call: TRBV19
clone_size: few
d_call: NA
j_call: TRBJ1-5
cdr3_aa: CASSPWAGGNQPQHF
cdr3_nt: TGTGCCAGTAGTCCCTGGGCTGGGGGCAATCAGCCCCAGCATTTT

v_call: TRBV7-9
clone_size: once
d_call: NA
j_call: TRBJ2-1
cdr3_aa: CASSLEVANNEQFF
cdr3_nt: TGTGCCAGCAGCTTAGAGGTAGCAAACAATGAGCAGTTCTTC

v_call: TRBV10-1
clone_size: few
d_call: NA
j_call: TRBJ1-5
cdr3_aa: CASSEGQVGQPQHF
cdr3_nt: TGCGCCAGCAGTGAGGGTCAGGTGGGTCAGCCCCAGCATTTT

v_call: TRBV7-9
clone_size: once
d_call: NA
j_call: TRBJ2-5
cdr3_aa: CASSLRPTLQETQYF
cdr3_nt: TGTGCCAGCAGCTTACGCCCCACCCTCCAAGAGACCCAGTACTTC

v_call: TRBV5-6
clone_size: NA
d_call: NA
j_call: TRBJ2-2
cdr3_aa: CASSLQSTNTGELFF
cdr3_nt: TGTGCCAGCAGCTTACAGAGTACGAACACCGGGGAGCTGTTTTTT

v_call: TRBV29-1
clone_size: NA
d_call: NA
j_call: TRBJ2-3
cdr3_aa: CSETPTSTDTQYF
cdr3_nt: TGCAGCGAAACACCGACTAGCACAGATACGCAGTATTTT

v_call: TRBV7-9
clone_size: NA
d_call: NA
j_call: TRBJ1-2
cdr3_aa: CASSLAAGTNYGYTF
cdr3_nt: TGTGCCAGCAGCTTAGCGGCAGGAACTAACTATGGCTACACCTTC

v_call: TRBV11-2
clone_size: NA
d_call: NA
j_call: TRBJ1-1
cdr3_aa: CASSLVRGSNTEAFF
cdr3_nt: TGTGCCAGCAGCTTAGTGCGGGGCTCGAACACTGAAGCTTTCTTT

v_call: TRBV5-6
clone_size: NA
d_call: NA
j_call: TRBJ1-2
cdr3_aa: CASSLFGPNYGYTF
cdr3_nt: TGTGCCAGCAGCTTGTTCGGCCCGAACTATGGCTACACCTTC

v_call: TRBV9
clone_size: NA
d_call: NA
j_call: TRBJ1-1
cdr3_aa: CASSVVFANTEAFF
cdr3_nt: TGTGCCAGCAGCGTAGTATTCGCGAACACTGAAGCTTTCTTT

v_call: TRBV2
clone_size: NA
d_call: NA
j_call: TRBJ1-2
cdr3_aa: CASSAAVYGYTF
cdr3_nt: TGTGCCAGCAGTGCTGCCGTCTATGGCTACACCTTC

v_call: TRBV5-1
clone_size: few
d_call: TRBD2
j_call: TRBJ2-7
cdr3_aa: CASSLEASGSYEQYF
cdr3_nt: TGCGCCAGCAGCTTGGAGGCTAGCGGGAGTTACGAGCAGTACTTC

v_call: TRBV11-2
clone_size: NA
d_call: NA
j_call: TRBJ1-1
cdr3_aa: CASSKQGGSEAFF
cdr3_nt: TGTGCCAGCAGTAAGCAAGGAGGGTCTGAAGCTTTCTTT

v_call: TRBV15
clone_size: NA
d_call: NA
j_call: TRBJ1-2
cdr3_aa: CATSSLQGDGYTF
cdr3_nt: TGTGCCACCAGCAGCCTGCAGGGCGATGGCTACACCTTC

v_call: TRBV28
clone_size: once
d_call: TRBD2
j_call: TRBJ2-1
cdr3_aa: CASSIGGLAGVGEQFF
cdr3_nt: TGTGCCAGCTCCATTGGCGGACTAGCGGGAGTGGGGGAGCAGTTCTTC

v_call: TRBV2
clone_size: NA
d_call: NA
j_call: TRBJ2-6
cdr3_aa: CASSLLISVANVLTF
cdr3_nt: TGTGCCAGCAGCCTACTAATATCTGTGGCCAACGTCCTGACTTTC

v_call: TRBV19
clone_size: NA
d_call: NA
j_call: TRBJ2-3
cdr3_aa: CASSRTASPYF
cdr3_nt: TGTGCCAGTAGTAGGACAGCTAGTCCGTATTTT

v_call: TRBV24-1
clone_size: NA
d_call: NA
j_call: TRBJ1-2
cdr3_aa: CATSDNYGYTF
cdr3_nt: TGTGCCACCAGTGATAACTATGGCTACACCTTC

v_call: TRBV6-5
clone_size: few
d_call: NA
j_call: TRBJ1-2
cdr3_aa: CASRVGVSNYGYTF
cdr3_nt: TGTGCCAGCAGAGTAGGAGTTTCCAACTATGGCTACACCTTC